The clone carrying this T cell receptor (beta chain) was found once. The source of the sample is a study of T-cell reconstitution after alpha-beta-depleted transplantation in children. Germline V CDR1 and CDR2: MNHNS, SASEGT. With 5 bases clipped from V and 2 bases from J, the junction kept 7 bases outside the gene matches. The CDR3 spans 15 residues. Molecular barcoding with unique molecular identifiers was used for the TCRbeta library. Each CDR3 protein is one row after TCRdb ran MiXCR on the PCR reads. The table lists about 540,000 distinct CDR3 sequences, approximately 16% of them singletons. This TCR came from a human donor who donated a stem cell graft to a child with acute lymphoblastic leukemia. This chain links TRBV6-1 with TRBJ2-3; 7 nucleotides agree with TRBD2. The sequencing used PBMCs from the stem cell graft donor, collected from the stem cell graft. The CDR3 here is CASSTQAGYTDTQYF. CDR3 bases: TGTGCCAGCAGTACCCAAGCGGGATACACAGATACGCAGTATTTT.